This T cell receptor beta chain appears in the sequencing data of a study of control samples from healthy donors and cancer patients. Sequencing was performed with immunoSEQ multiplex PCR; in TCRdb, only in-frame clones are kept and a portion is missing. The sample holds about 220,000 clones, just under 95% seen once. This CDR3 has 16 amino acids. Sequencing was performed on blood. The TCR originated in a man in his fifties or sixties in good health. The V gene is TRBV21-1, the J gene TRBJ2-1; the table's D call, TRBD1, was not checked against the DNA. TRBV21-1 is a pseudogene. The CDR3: CASSKSWRGPYNEQFF. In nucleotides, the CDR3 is TGTGCCAGCAGCAAGTCCTGGAGGGGGCCCTACAATGAGCAGTTCTTC.